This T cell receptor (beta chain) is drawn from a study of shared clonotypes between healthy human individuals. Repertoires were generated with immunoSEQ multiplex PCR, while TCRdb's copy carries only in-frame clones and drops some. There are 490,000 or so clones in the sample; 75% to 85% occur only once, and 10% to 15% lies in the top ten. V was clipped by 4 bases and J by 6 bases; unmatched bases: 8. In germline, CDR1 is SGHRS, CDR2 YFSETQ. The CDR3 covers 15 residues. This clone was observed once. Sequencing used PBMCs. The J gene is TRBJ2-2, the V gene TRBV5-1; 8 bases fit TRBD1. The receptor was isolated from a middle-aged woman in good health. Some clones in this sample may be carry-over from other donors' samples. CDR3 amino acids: CASSKGQGRAGELFF. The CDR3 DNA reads TGCGCCAGCAGCAAAGGACAGGGTCGGGCCGGGGAGCTGTTTTTT.